The sequence of this T cell receptor beta chain was determined in a study of Ad26.COV2.S vaccination and SARS-CoV-2 variants. The CDR3 covers 16 residues. Generated by immunoSEQ multiplex PCR, the TCRdb table keeps only in-frame clones and is missing some. The sample lists about 480,000 clones, roughly nine tenths seen once, with 9.5% to 15% in the top ten. Sample treatment: 15 to 20 received Ad26.COV2.S at low or high dose, single or two shots; about five received placebo; per-sample allocation not given. Sampling was done on day 63 after the first vaccine or placebo injection. The source is a person aged 18-60 years who received the Ad26.COV2.S COVID-19 vaccine or a placebo. Here the sequenced sample was peripheral blood, taken in a trial of Ad26.COV2.S vaccine versus placebo. This chain connects TRBV21-1 to TRBJ2-3; the D call in the table, TRBD2, was not verified against the DNA. TRBV21-1 is assigned pseudogene status. The CDR3 reads CASIPEERKTTDTQYF. As DNA, the CDR3 is TGTGCCAGCATACCGGAAGAGAGGAAGACCACAGATACGCAGTATTTT.